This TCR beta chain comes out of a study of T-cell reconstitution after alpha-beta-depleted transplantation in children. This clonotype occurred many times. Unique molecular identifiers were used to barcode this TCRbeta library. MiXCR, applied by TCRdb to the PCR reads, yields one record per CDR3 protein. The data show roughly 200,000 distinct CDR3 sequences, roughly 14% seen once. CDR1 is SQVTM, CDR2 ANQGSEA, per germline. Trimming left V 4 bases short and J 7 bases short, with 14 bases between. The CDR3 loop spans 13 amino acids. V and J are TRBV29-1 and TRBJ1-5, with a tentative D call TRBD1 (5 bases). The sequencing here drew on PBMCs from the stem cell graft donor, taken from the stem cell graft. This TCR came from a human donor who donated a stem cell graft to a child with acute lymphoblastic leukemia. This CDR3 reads CSVGEGARQPQHF. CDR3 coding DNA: TGCAGCGTTGGCGAAGGGGCCAGGCAGCCCCAGCATTTT. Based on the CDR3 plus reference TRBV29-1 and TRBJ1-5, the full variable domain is SAVISQKPSRDICQRGTSLTIQCQVDSQVTMMFWYRQQPGQSLTLIATANQGSEATYESGFVIDKFPISRPNLTFSTLTVSNMSPEDSSIYLCSVGEGARQPQHFGDGTRLSIL.